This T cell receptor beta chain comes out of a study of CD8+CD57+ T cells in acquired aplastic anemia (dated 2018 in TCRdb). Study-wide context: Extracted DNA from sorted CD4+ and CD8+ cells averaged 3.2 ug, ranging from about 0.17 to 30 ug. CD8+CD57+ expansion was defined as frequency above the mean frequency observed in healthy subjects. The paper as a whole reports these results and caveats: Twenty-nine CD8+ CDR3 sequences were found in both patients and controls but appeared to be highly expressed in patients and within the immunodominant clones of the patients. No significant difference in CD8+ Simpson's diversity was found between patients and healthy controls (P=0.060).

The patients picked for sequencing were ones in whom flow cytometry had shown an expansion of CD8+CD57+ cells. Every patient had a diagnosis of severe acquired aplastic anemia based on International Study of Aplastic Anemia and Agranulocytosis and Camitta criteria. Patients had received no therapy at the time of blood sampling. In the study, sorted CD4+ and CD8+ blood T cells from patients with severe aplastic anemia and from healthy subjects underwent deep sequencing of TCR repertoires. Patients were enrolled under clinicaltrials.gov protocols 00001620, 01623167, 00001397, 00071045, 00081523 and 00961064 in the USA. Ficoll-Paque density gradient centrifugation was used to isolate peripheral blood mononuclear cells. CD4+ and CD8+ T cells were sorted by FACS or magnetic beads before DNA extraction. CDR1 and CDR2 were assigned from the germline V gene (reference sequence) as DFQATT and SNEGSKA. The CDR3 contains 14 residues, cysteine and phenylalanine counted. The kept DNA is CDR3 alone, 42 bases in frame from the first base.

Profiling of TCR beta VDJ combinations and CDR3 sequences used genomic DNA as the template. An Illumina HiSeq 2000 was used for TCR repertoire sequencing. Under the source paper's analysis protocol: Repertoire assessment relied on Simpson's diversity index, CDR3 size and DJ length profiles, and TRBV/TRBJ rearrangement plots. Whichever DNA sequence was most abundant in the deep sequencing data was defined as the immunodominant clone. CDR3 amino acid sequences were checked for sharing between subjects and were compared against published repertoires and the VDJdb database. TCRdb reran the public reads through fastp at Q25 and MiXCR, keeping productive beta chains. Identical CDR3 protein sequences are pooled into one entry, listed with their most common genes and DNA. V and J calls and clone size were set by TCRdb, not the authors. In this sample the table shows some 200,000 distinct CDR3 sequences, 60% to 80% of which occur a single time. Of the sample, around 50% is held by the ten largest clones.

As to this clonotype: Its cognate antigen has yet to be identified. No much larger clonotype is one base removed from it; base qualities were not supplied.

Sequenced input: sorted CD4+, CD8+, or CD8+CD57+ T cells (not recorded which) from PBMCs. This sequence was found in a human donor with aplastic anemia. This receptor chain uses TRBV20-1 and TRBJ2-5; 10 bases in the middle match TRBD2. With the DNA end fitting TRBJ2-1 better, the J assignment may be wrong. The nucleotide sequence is TGCAGTGCTAGAAGGACTAGCGGTGACAATGAGCAGTTCTTC. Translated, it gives CSARRTSGDNEQFF.